These 5 T cell receptor beta chains originate from one sample sequenced in a study of T cell responses to AZD1222 COVID-19 vaccine. Some clones are missing from TCRdb's copy, which holds only in-frame ones; the method was immunoSEQ multiplex PCR. The data contain 150,000 to 200,000 clones, 90% of them singletons. Specimen: peripheral blood, collected on day 0 of AZD1222 vaccination. The receptors were sampled from an adult in good health.

This clone was counted once. The chain recombines TRBV5-6 with TRBJ2-1; D uncertain. Trimming left V 0 bases short and J 7 bases short, with 2 bases between. The CDR3 is 11 residues long. From germline, CDR1 is SGHDT and CDR2 YYEEEE. The CDR3 protein is CASSLANEQFF. The DNA of the CDR3 is TGTGCCAGCAGCTTGGCGAATGAGCAGTTCTTC.

J is TRBJ1-6 and V is TRBV3-1 (or the pseudogene TRBV3-2); D gene uncertain. This CDR3 region has 14 residues. CDR1 is LGHDT, CDR2 YNNKEL, per germline (reference sequence). The V end was cut by 3 bases, the J end by 7 bases, with 10 bases between. CDR3 protein: CASSQVSSNSPLHF. In DNA form, the CDR3 reads TGTGCCAGCAGCCAGGTGTCCTCAAATTCACCCCTCCACTTT.

The chain employs TRBV6-5 and TRBJ1-2; 10 positions agree with TRBD1. Per germline, CDR1 MNHEY and CDR2 SVGAGI. CDR3 length: 14 amino acids. V shed 5 bases, J shed 6 bases, and the junction held 6 bases outside the gene matches. The DNA of the CDR3 is TGTGCCAGCAGTCGCATGACAGGGGGCGATGGCTACACCTTC. As protein: CASSRMTGGDGYTF.

To note about this clone: Other DNA sequences from this sample encode an identical CDR3 as well. The J gene is TRBJ2-2, the V gene TRBV3-1 (or the pseudogene TRBV3-2); no clear D. Per the germline V gene, CDR1 is LGHDT and CDR2 is YNNKEL (reference sequence). The CDR3 is made up of 12 amino acids. V lost 6 bases, J lost 6 bases, and 8 bases lay in between. CDR3 residues: CASRLLAGELFF. In DNA form, the CDR3 reads TGTGCCAGCAGGCTCCTCGCCGGGGAGCTGTTTTTT.

The chain joins TRBV4-3 to TRBJ2-7; no clear D gene. The CDR3 sequence is 13 residues long. Trimming shortened V by 1 base and J by 3 bases, and 7 bases separated the two germline ends. Germline values: CDR1 LGHNA, CDR2 YSLEER. The CDR3 spells CASSQVQDYEQYF. DNA of the CDR3: TGCGCCAGCAGCCAAGTCCAGGACTACGAGCAGTACTTC.